This TCR beta chain is drawn from a study of T cell responses to AZD1222 COVID-19 vaccine. The study, taken as a whole, reports: Spike-specific TCR breadth and depth grew following two AZD1222 doses.

In the case of this clone: Antigen: not known.

Generated by immunoSEQ multiplex PCR, the TCRdb table keeps only in-frame clones and is missing some. The data show 90,000 to 150,000 clones, 90% seen once. CDR1 SGHKS and CDR2 YYEKEE come from the germline V gene (reference sequence). This CDR3 contains 16 residues. Trimming left V 3 bases short and J 2 bases short, with 16 bases between. The receptor comes from an adult who received the MenACWY meningococcal vaccine as a control. This rearrangement joins TRBV5-5 to TRBJ2-3, with D possibly TRBD2 on 5 matching bases. Sequencing was performed on peripheral blood, taken 28 days after the second dose of the MenACWY control vaccine. In DNA form, the CDR3 reads TGTGCCAGCAGCTCGGAGGTTCAGCTGCCCACAGATACGCAGTATTTT. Protein sequence: CASSSEVQLPTDTQYF.